A selection of T cell receptor beta chains follows, all from one sample in a study of blood T cells in healthy people across ages. TCRdb processed the 5' RACE reads anew with MiXCR; each CDR3 protein has one entry. The table shows roughly 1,100,000 distinct CDR3 sequences, with under 30% occurring only once. The data also belong to a second study, concerning T cells of mothers and their children.

The sequenced sample consisted of blood. The receptors come from a girl aged 2-10 years in good health. Each CDR3 is given with its conserved first and last residue. Each record gives: J gene, clone size, V gene, D gene, CDR3 DNA, CDR3 protein. A D gene is named only where the DNA matches it firmly. Only part of the rows carry a size: once, few, many, or a class if the clone is expanded.

TRBJ2-5,once,TRBV20-1,TRBD2,TGCAGTGCTCAGACGGGGGGGGAAGAGACCCAGTACTTC,CSAQTGGEETQYF
TRBJ2-3,-,TRBV29-1,TRBD1,TGCAGCGTTGAAGGACAGGGCGGTTTTAGCACAGATACGCAGTATTTT,CSVEGQGGFSTDTQYF
TRBJ2-1,-,TRBV20-1,-,TGCAGTGCACCGAACGGGGGAATCGGCAATGAGCAGTTCTTC,CSAPNGGIGNEQFF
TRBJ2-5,few,TRBV12-5,-,TGTGCTAGTGGTTTGGACAGGGCGACCCAGTACTTC,CASGLDRATQYF
TRBJ2-5,few,TRBV7-2,-,TGTGCCAGCAGCTTGGCTAGGGATTGGGAGACCCAGTACTTC,CASSLARDWETQYF
TRBJ2-5,-,TRBV12-3/TRBV12-4,TRBD2,TGTGCCAGCAGCCCAGCCGGGACTAGCTGGGAGACCCAGTACTTC,CASSPAGTSWETQYF
TRBJ2-7,-,TRBV29-1,TRBD1,TGCAGCGTTGAAGTTGGGACAGGGGGCAACAAGCAGTACTTC,CSVEVGTGGNKQYF
TRBJ2-3,-,TRBV9,-,TGTGCCAGCAGCGCGGACAGCCGGAGCACAGATACGCAGTATTTT,CASSADSRSTDTQYF
TRBJ1-1,few,TRBV11-2,TRBD1,TGTGCCAGCAGCTTAGGGACAGGGGGCTTGGGGAACACTGAAGCTTTCTTT,CASSLGTGGLGNTEAFF
TRBJ1-1,-,TRBV29-1,-,TGCAGCGTAAGTTGGAGCGTTGGCACTGAAGCTTTCTTT,CSVSWSVGTEAFF
TRBJ2-7,-,TRBV5-1,-,TGCGCCAGCAGCTCCAACCGGGCGGTTATCGACGAGCAGTACTTC,CASSSNRAVIDEQYF
TRBJ2-7,few,TRBV5-6,TRBD1,TGTGCCAGCAGCTTGGGGACAGGGATCTCCATCTCCTACGAGCAGTACTTC,CASSLGTGISISYEQYF
TRBJ2-1,-,TRBV7-9,TRBD2,TGTGCGATACGGGAGGTTTACAATGAGCAGTTCTTC,CAIREVYNEQFF
TRBJ1-2,-,TRBV19,TRBD1,TGTGCCAGTAGTATAGGAGGCGCAGGGGGCGGCTACACCTTC,CASSIGGAGGGYTF